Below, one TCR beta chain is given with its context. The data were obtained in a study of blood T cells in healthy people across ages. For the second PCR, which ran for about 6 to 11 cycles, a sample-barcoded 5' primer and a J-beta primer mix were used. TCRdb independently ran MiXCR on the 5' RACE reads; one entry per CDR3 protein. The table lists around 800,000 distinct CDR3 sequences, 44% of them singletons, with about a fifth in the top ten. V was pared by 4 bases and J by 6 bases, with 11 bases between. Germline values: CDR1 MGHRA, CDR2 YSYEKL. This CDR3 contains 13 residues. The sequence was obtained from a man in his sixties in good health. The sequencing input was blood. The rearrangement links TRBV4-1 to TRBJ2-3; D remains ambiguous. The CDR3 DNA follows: TGCGCCAGCAGCCCCACGCAAAAGGATACGCAGTATTTT. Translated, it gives CASSPTQKDTQYF.